This T cell receptor beta chain was sequenced during a study of blood T cells in healthy people across ages. Points from the study as a whole: As age increased, TCR beta diversity per million T cells fell in a roughly linear fashion. Whereas aged donors had fewer naive CD4+ cells, long-lived donors had more of them and higher diversity.

Next came a second PCR, run for about 7 to 12 cycles, which used a sample-barcoded 5' primer along with a J-beta primer mix. One entry per CDR3 protein, called by TCRdb with MiXCR from the 5' RACE reads. Of hundreds of thousands of distinct CDR3 sequences in the sample, 49% are singletons; the top ten hold roughly 31%. The CDR3 contains 16 residues. Trimming pared 5 bases from V and 5 bases from J, leaving 19 bases between. From germline, CDR1 is SGHTA and CDR2 FQGNSA. Comment on this clonotype: Its antigen is unknown.

The chain is built from TRBV7-2 and TRBJ2-1; a weak D match, TRBD2 (6 bases). The sequenced sample consisted of blood. This clonotype was obtained from a woman aged 55-70 years in good health. CDR3 in amino acids: CASSTKRRARNNEQFF. DNA of the CDR3: TGTGCCAGCAGCACCAAGAGGAGGGCGCGAAACAATGAGCAGTTCTTC.